Listed below are T cell receptor beta chains from one sample, sequenced in a study of shared clonotypes between healthy human individuals. TCRdb's copy holds only in-frame clones and misses some; the assay was immunoSEQ multiplex PCR. This table holds about 730,000 clones, 72% found once. Sample: memory CD4+ T cells sorted from blood. Receptors originate from a woman aged 25 to 39 in good health. The CDR3 runs from the conserved cysteine through the conserved F or W. Fields, in order: J gene, V gene, D gene, clone size, CDR3 protein, CDR3 DNA. A D gene is named only where the DNA matches it firmly. A row's size may be missing; if present it is once, few, many or a size class.

>TRBJ1-1|TRBV5-1|NA|NA
CASSLQENTEAFF
TGCGCCAGCAGCCTCCAGGAGAACACTGAAGCTTTCTTT
>TRBJ2-1|TRBV5-1|NA|NA
CASSSDRSSYNEQFF
TGCGCCAGCAGCTCGGATAGGAGCTCCTACAATGAGCAGTTCTTC
>TRBJ1-2|TRBV15|TRBD1|NA
CATSREQGDGYTF
TGTGCCACCAGCAGAGAACAGGGGGATGGCTACACCTTC
>TRBJ1-1|TRBV7-9|NA|NA
CASSFAGDTEAFF
TGTGCCAGCAGCTTTGCTGGGGACACTGAAGCTTTCTTT
>TRBJ1-4|TRBV6-5|NA|NA
CASSGTATLNEKLFF
TGTGCCAGCAGCGGTACAGCAACACTCAATGAAAAACTGTTTTTT
>TRBJ1-5|TRBV6-4|NA|NA
CASSEEGHGNQPQHF
TGTGCCAGCAGTGAAGAGGGGCATGGCAATCAGCCCCAGCATTTT
>TRBJ1-2|TRBV4-1|TRBD1|NA
CASSQDRDRAPQRLEGYTF
TGCGCCAGCAGCCAAGACCGGGACAGGGCCCCTCAACGGCTGGAAGGCTACACCTTC
>TRBJ1-1|TRBV10-1|NA|NA
CAGPRGARLRDCGGRGDTEAFF
TGCGCCGGCCCGCGGGGGGCCAGGCTTAGGGACTGTGGTGGAAGGGGGGACACTGAAGCTTTCTTT
>TRBJ1-5|TRBV2|TRBD1|NA
CASSARTGGIGNQPQHF
TGTGCCAGCAGCGCCAGGACAGGTGGGATAGGCAATCAGCCCCAGCATTTT
>TRBJ2-1|TRBV6-5|TRBD2|NA
CASSYSGLVSNEQFF
TGTGCCAGCAGTTACTCGGGACTAGTGTCGAATGAGCAGTTCTTC
>TRBJ2-3|TRBV5-1|NA|NA
CASRIGVADTQYF
TGCGCCAGCAGGATAGGAGTGGCAGATACGCAGTATTTT
>TRBJ2-7|TRBV18|NA|once
CASSPTRDNPYEQYF
TGTGCCAGCTCACCAACCCGGGACAACCCCTACGAGCAGTACTTC
>TRBJ1-1|TRBV29-1|TRBD1|NA
CSVSRGLVYTEAFF
TGCAGCGTTTCCAGGGGGCTGGTATACACTGAAGCTTTCTTT
>TRBJ1-5|TRBV11-2|NA|NA
CASSVLSRQPQHF
TGTGCCAGCAGCGTTCTTTCGCGTCAGCCCCAGCATTTT
>TRBJ2-5|TRBV29-1|NA|NA
CSVEAQAFGEQYF
TGCAGCGTTGAAGCCCAGGCCTTTGGGGAGCAGTACTTC
>TRBJ2-7|TRBV28|TRBD1|NA
CASADRGSRYEQYF
TGTGCCAGCGCCGACAGGGGCAGTAGATACGAGCAGTACTTC
>TRBJ1-2|TRBV5-4|TRBD1|few
CASSFIDRGLRSGYTF
TGTGCCAGCAGCTTTATTGACAGGGGTTTGCGAAGTGGCTACACCTTC
>TRBJ1-1|TRBV5-1|NA|NA
CASSQTVNTEAFF
TGCGCCAGCAGCCAGACTGTGAACACTGAAGCTTTCTTT